The TCR beta chain under discussion was sequenced for a study of cytomegalovirus exposure and HLA in healthy donors. Whole-study findings and limits: In vitro, three CMV-associated chains proved specific for CMV antigens. The finding came from a later analysis; first-cohort TCR clusters tended to co-occur in the 95 to 150 validation repertoires. The study designated around 150 TCR beta chains cytomegalovirus-associated.

Concerning this clone: Its cognate antigen is unknown.

In germline, CDR1 is SGHVS, CDR2 FQNEAQ. The junction had 5 bases not matched to a gene; V was cut back by 5 bases and J by 3 bases. CDR3 size: 15 residues. Repertoires were generated with immunoSEQ multiplex PCR, while TCRdb's copy carries only in-frame clones and drops some. The repertoire includes 130,000 to 150,000 clones, about 88% of them detected once, and roughly 9.3% sits in the top ten. Sequenced input: PBMCs. This TCR was sampled from a woman under 30 in good health and CMV-seropositive. V gene TRBV7-8 combines with J gene TRBJ1-5; the match to TRBD1 covers 9 bases. CDR3 loop: CASSRTGALNQPQHF. DNA of the CDR3: TGTGCCAGCAGCAGGACAGGGGCCCTCAATCAGCCCCAGCATTTT.